Following are 25 T cell receptor beta chains from one sample sequenced in a study of blood T cell repertoires in COVID-19. Produced via immunoSEQ multiplex PCR; TCRdb's table is partial and in-frame only. The sample has fewer than 350,000 clones, approximately 87% seen once. Material: peripheral blood. The receptors were gathered from a woman aged 25-40 years with COVID-19, enrolled during active disease.

The gene calls are TRBV5-1 and TRBJ2-2, with 8 positions matching TRBD2. CDR1 is SGHRS, CDR2 YFSETQ, per germline. Unmatched junction bases numbered 6, after V lost 4 bases and J lost 4 bases. The CDR3 has 15 residues. The CDR3 DNA is TGCGCCAGCAGCCTGGGGACTAGTCTCACCGGGGAGCTGTTTTTT. Amino acid sequence: CASSLGTSLTGELFF.

In its sample, this clone was seen a few times. This chain joins TRBV2 and TRBJ1-6, with 7 bases that match TRBD1. In germline, CDR1 is SNHLY, CDR2 FYNNEI. This CDR3 contains 13 residues. V shed 6 bases and J 7 bases; nucleotides not matched to a gene: 3. In DNA, the CDR3 is TGTGCCAGCAGGGGACAGCCAAATTCACCCCTCCACTTT. It is translated as CASRGQPNSPLHF.

The J gene is TRBJ2-5, the V gene TRBV3-1 (or the pseudogene TRBV3-2); D is perhaps TRBD1 (6 bases). The V and J ends lost 4 bases and 7 bases respectively, with 10 bases between them. Germline lookup yields CDR1 LGHDT and CDR2 YNNKEL (reference sequence). The CDR3 is 12 amino acids. CDR3 residues: CASSLQGGTQYF. The CDR3 coding sequence is TGTGCCAGCAGCCTACAGGGCGGGACCCAGTACTTC.

This clone was picked up one time. This chain joins TRBV2 and TRBJ2-5, with a possible D match to TRBD2 (6 bases). V lost 5 bases to trimming and J lost 4 bases, with 14 bases between them. The V gene's germline CDR1 is SNHLY and CDR2 FYNNEI. The CDR3 runs 14 residues. CDR3 protein: CASSPAGLPETQYF. CDR3 bases: TGTGCCAGCAGTCCAGCGGGCCTCCCAGAGACCCAGTACTTC.

The rearrangement links TRBV11-2 to TRBJ2-5; TRBD2 matches at 12 bases. The CDR3 loop spans 15 amino acids. The germline V gene encodes CDR1 SGHAT and CDR2 FQNNGV. Trimming removed 4 bases from V and 6 bases from J; junction bases left unmatched: 6. The CDR3 reads CASSYGGLAGKTQYF. The CDR3 region has the DNA TGTGCCAGCAGCTACGGGGGACTAGCGGGCAAGACCCAGTACTTC. Looking up the rest from reference TRBV11-2 and TRBJ2-5 gives the full variable domain: EAGVAQSPRYKIIEKRQSVAFWCNPISGHATLYWYQQILGQGPKLLIQFQNNGVVDDSQLPKDRFSAERLKGVDSTLKIQPAKLEDSAVYLCASSYGGLAGKTQYFGPGTRLLVL.

In this sample, this clone turned up a few times. The gene calls are TRBV28 and TRBJ1-5; 7 bases agree with TRBD1. The trim removed 10 bases at V and 8 bases at J, leaving 11 bases unmatched. The CDR3 runs 13 residues. Germline assignment: CDR1 MDHEN and CDR2 SYDVKM. The CDR3 region is CAIRGVAEKPQHF. CDR3 sequence (DNA): TGTGCCATCAGGGGGGTAGCGGAAAAGCCCCAGCATTTT.

This chain joins TRBV19 and TRBJ1-5; no reliable D call. Germline V gene data show CDR1 as LNHDA and CDR2 as SQIVND (reference sequence). CDR3 length: 13 residues. Trimming took 4 bases from V and 4 from J, leaving 8 bases between them. As DNA, the CDR3 is TGTGCCAGTAGTAGTTTTATTAATCAGCCCCAGCATTTT. Protein product: CASSSFINQPQHF.

The chain has TRBV27 and TRBJ2-7; tentatively, D is TRBD1 (5 bases). Germline V CDR1 and CDR2: MNHEY, SMNVEV (reference sequence). Trimming removed 3 bases at V and 7 bases at J, with 19 bases between. The CDR3 runs 15 residues. As DNA, the CDR3 is TGTGCCAGCAGTTTCGCAGGGAACCTTTGGGGTGAGCAGTACTTC. Protein sequence: CASSFAGNLWGEQYF.

The chain recombines TRBV3-1 (or the pseudogene TRBV3-2) with TRBJ1-1, with D uncertain. CDR1 and CDR2 (germline): LGHDT, YNNKEL (reference sequence). CDR3 length: 13 amino acids. V dropped 4 bases and J dropped 1 base, with 7 bases sitting between them. CDR3 sequence: CASSRNRNTEAFF. As DNA, the CDR3 is TGTGCCAGCAGCCGTAACAGGAACACTGAAGCTTTCTTT.

The chain carries TRBV10-1 and TRBJ2-7; the match to TRBD2 covers 12 bases. CDR1 WNHNN and CDR2 SYGVQD come from the germline V gene (reference sequence). The CDR3 is 15 residues long. With 4 bases clipped from V and 6 bases from J, the junction kept 7 bases outside the gene matches. CDR3 region: CASSASTSGGSEQYF. The CDR3 bases are TGCGCCAGCAGTGCTTCGACTAGCGGGGGTAGCGAGCAGTACTTC.

The chain has TRBV18 and TRBJ2-2; 7 nucleotides agree with TRBD2. The CDR3 has 15 residues. V shed 3 bases and J 4 bases; nucleotides not matched to a gene: 5. The germline V gene encodes CDR1 KGHSH and CDR2 LQKENI. CDR3 nucleotides: TGTGCCAGCTCACCCAGCGGGGTTCTCACCGGGGAGCTGTTTTTT. It codes for CASSPSGVLTGELFF. Drawing the rest from reference TRBV18 and TRBJ2-2, the complete variable domain is NAGVMQNPRHLVRRRGQEARLRCSPMKGHSHVYWYRQLPEEGLKFMVYLQKENIIDESGMPKERFSAEFPKEGPSILRIQQVVRGDSAAYFCASSPSGVLTGELFFGEGSRLTVL.

The chain recombines TRBV23-1 with TRBJ1-2, with 10 bases identical to TRBD1. TRBV23-1 has ORF status, its function being uncertain. CDR3 size: 15 residues. Losses at the gene ends were 5 bases for V and 8 bases for J; bases not matched to a gene: 11. CDR3 sequence: CASSTYRQGAKGYTF. CDR3 in DNA: TGCGCCAGCAGTACTTATCGACAGGGGGCCAAGGGCTACACCTTC.

The J gene is TRBJ2-2, the V gene TRBV23-1, with TRBD1 matching over 8 bases. TRBV23-1 is filed as an ORF, its function uncertain. After removal of 6 bases from V and 3 bases from J, the junction contained 6 bases not matched to a gene. This CDR3 comprises 15 residues. The DNA for the CDR3 is TGCGCCAGCAGCTACGGACAGGGACACACCGGGGAGCTGTTTTTT. This translates into CASSYGQGHTGELFF.

This sequence joins TRBV5-8 and TRBJ2-1, with TRBD1 matching over 10 bases. Unmatched junction bases numbered 14, after V lost 5 bases and J lost 12 bases. There are 15 residues in the CDR3. Looked up from germline, CDR1 is SGHTS and CDR2 is YDEGEE. DNA for the CDR3: TGTGCCAGCAGGGGCGGGACAGGGGACCCAATCCCGCAGTTCTTC. It specifies CASRGGTGDPIPQFF.

The V and J genes are TRBV10-3 and TRBJ2-3, with TRBD2 matching 8 bases. In germline, CDR1 is ENHRY, CDR2 SYGVKD. This CDR3 comprises 13 residues. Trimming removed 6 bases from V and 7 bases from J; junction bases left unmatched: 6. The chain's CDR3 is CAISGGVTNTQYF. For the CDR3, the DNA is TGTGCCATCAGCGGGGGGGTCACGAATACGCAGTATTTT.

This clone was seen more than once but under ten times. The CDR3 nucleotides read TGTGCCAGCAGCGCGACTAGCGGGGTGATCACCGGGGAGCTGTTTTTT. Translating it yields CASSATSGVITGELFF. The gene calls are TRBV2 and TRBJ2-2, with 11 bases aligning to TRBD2. This CDR3 has 16 amino acids. Germline assignment: CDR1 SNHLY and CDR2 FYNNEI. Unmatched junction bases numbered 7, after V lost 6 bases and J lost 4 bases.

The rearrangement joins TRBV4-1 to TRBJ2-7; 10 bases align to TRBD1. V was pared by 1 base and J by 3 bases, with 6 bases of the junction left unmatched. The CDR3 is 16 amino acids. CDR1 MGHRA and CDR2 YSYEKL come from the germline V gene. The CDR3 loop is CASSQALRDRGYEQYF. Written as DNA, the CDR3 is TGCGCCAGCAGCCAAGCCCTCCGGGACAGGGGCTACGAGCAGTACTTC.

This clone was counted once. V usage is TRBV6-5 and J usage is TRBJ2-3; tentatively, D is TRBD1 (5 bases). The germline V and J ends were trimmed by 3 bases and 3 bases, with 10 bases remaining between them. The germline gives CDR1 MNHEY, CDR2 SVGAGI. The length of the CDR3 is 14 residues. The CDR3 region has the DNA TGTGCCAGCAGTTATAGGGCAGGGACAGATACGCAGTATTTT. Protein sequence: CASSYRAGTDTQYF.

This clone has only one observation. This chain links TRBV5-1 with TRBJ2-1, with 7 bases matching TRBD1. The CDR3 runs to 13 residues. V shed 3 bases and J 9 bases; nucleotides not matched to a gene: 6. Per the germline V gene, CDR1 is SGHRS and CDR2 is YFSETQ. The CDR3 sequence is CASSWVSGGEQFF. As DNA, the CDR3 is TGCGCCAGCAGCTGGGTCTCAGGGGGTGAGCAGTTCTTC.

The chain is built from TRBV18 and TRBJ2-7; the D is unclear. V was pared by 2 bases and J by 4 bases, with 9 bases between. This CDR3 is 13 amino acids long. In germline, CDR1 is KGHSH, CDR2 LQKENI. The CDR3 reads CASSPNSGYEQYF. The CDR3 DNA reads as TGTGCCAGCTCACCAAACAGTGGGTACGAGCAGTACTTC. Using reference TRBV18 and TRBJ2-7 for the parts outside the CDR3, the full variable domain is NAGVMQNPRHLVRRRGQEARLRCSPMKGHSHVYWYRQLPEEGLKFMVYLQKENIIDESGMPKERFSAEFPKEGPSILRIQQVVRGDSAAYFCASSPNSGYEQYFGPGTRLTVT.

This CDR3 is CASSQNYSPAFF. The CDR3 DNA reads TGTGCCAGCAGCCAAAACTACTCCCCAGCTTTCTTT. This rearrangement joins TRBV14 to TRBJ1-1; D is unclear. Per germline, CDR1 SGHDN and CDR2 FVKESK. There are 12 residues in the CDR3. Trimming removed 2 bases from V and 10 bases from J, with 11 bases in between.

This clone was seen repeatedly, ten times or more. This chain joins TRBV4-2 and TRBJ1-1, with TRBD1 as a possible D gene (5 bases). The CDR3 totals 14 residues. The germline V gene encodes CDR1 LGHNA and CDR2 YNFKEQ. V was cut by 0 bases and J by 4 bases, with 9 bases left in between. The CDR3 coding sequence is TGTGCCAGCAGCCAAGATCTCAGGGCCACTGAAGCTTTCTTT. This encodes CASSQDLRATEAFF.

The chain employs TRBV11-2 and TRBJ1-5; the D is unclear. This CDR3 region has 13 residues. Trimming took 4 bases from V and 7 from J, leaving 11 bases between them. Germline V CDR1 and CDR2: SGHAT, FQNNGV. CDR3 sequence (DNA): TGTGCCAGCAGCTCCCTGACCGGGCAGCCCCAGCATTTT. Translation: CASSSLTGQPQHF.

CDR3 residues: CASSQGDRTQYF. CDR3 nucleotides: TGTGCCAGCAGCCAGGGAGATCGGACCCAGTACTTC. The chain recombines TRBV3-1 (or the pseudogene TRBV3-2) with TRBJ2-5; a possible D gene is TRBD2 (5 bases). This CDR3 comprises 12 residues. The V gene lost 3 bases and the J gene lost 7 bases, with 9 bases spanning the gap. Germline V gene data show CDR1 as LGHDT and CDR2 as YNNKEL (reference sequence).

J is TRBJ1-1 and V is TRBV18; D is uncertain. Trimming left V 1 base short and J 1 base short, with 16 bases between. The germline gives CDR1 KGHSH, CDR2 LQKENI. This CDR3 region has 17 residues. The DNA of the CDR3 is TGTGCCAGCTCACCACGCGGGCGATATGACCCGAACACTGAAGCTTTCTTT. Amino acids: CASSPRGRYDPNTEAFF.